This entry is about one TCR beta chain. The antigen it recognizes is unknown. No base quality information exists; no much larger clone differs at one position. Systemically healthy Caucasian individuals from Russia, 39 in total and aged roughly 6 to 100 years, were included as donors. Around 10 milliliters of peripheral blood were collected from each donor into EDTA-treated Vacutainer tubes. Ficoll-Paque density-gradient centrifugation was used to isolate PBMCs, with at least 6 million obtained per sample. Trizol reagent was used to extract total RNA from PBMCs, with at least 6 micrograms per sample. For every donor, flow cytometry on a PBMC aliquot measured the percentage of naive CD45RAhigh/CD27high T cells. The CDR3 covers 15 residues, taking in both the cysteine and the phenylalanine. The entry retains the CDR3 DNA only, 45 bases that are in frame from base 1. The germline V gene (reference sequence) specifies LGHDT as CDR1 and YNNKEL as CDR2. V gives up 3 bases and J gives up 0 bases, and the segment between their germline ends measures 12 bases.

These data belong to a study of blood T cells in healthy people across ages (dated by TCRdb to 2014 to 2015). Study-wide context: In model experiments, roughly one uniquely barcoded TCR beta cDNA molecule per two T cells was captured by template switching. To track age-related changes in TCR beta repertoire diversity, the study relied on deep sequencing normalized with unique cDNA molecular identifiers. Four age groups were formed from the donors: young (average approximately 15 years), middle-aged (approximately 41), aged (around 68) and long-lived (more than 75). To avoid experimental bias, donors of different ages were distributed randomly across sequencing lanes. Two additional independent replicas of 1 million unique cDNA reads from the same blood draw were analyzed for two donors (one aged 18 to 29 and one aged 80 or older). Paper-wide results and their limitations: Donor CMV infection status was unknown, potentially confounding age-related changes in expanded clonotypes. As age increased, observed TCR beta diversity per million T cells dropped in a roughly linear way, and a significant reduction was already evident by age about 40. There was a strong correlation between observed TCR beta diversity and the percentage of naive T cells measured by flow cytometry. Compared with the aged group, the long-lived group had more naive CD4+ T cells, fewer expanded clones and increased TCR diversity, a pattern suggesting age selection. Because profiling used bulk unsorted PBMCs, naive and antigen-experienced compartments could not be compared conclusively. Estimates of total diversity based on one million sequenced T cells were regarded as lower bounds and as underestimates.

The library was prepared using 5' RACE. A second PCR of 7 to 11 cycles was performed with a sample-barcoded 5' primer and a J-beta primer mix. Each TCR beta cDNA molecule received a unique molecular identifier from a template-switch 5' adaptor carrying 12 random nucleotides. Each sample yielded at least 2.5 million CDR3-containing paired-end reads. All of the RNA was converted into first-strand cDNA using the Mint cDNA synthesis kit, with a TRBC-specific oligonucleotide serving as the primer. Following uracil-DNA glycosylase treatment, a first 18-cycle PCR with universal primers M1SS and BC2_uni_R was performed on all cDNA. The original pipeline was this. For normalization, 1 million high-quality reads, each with a distinct molecular identifier, were randomly selected from each sample. Instead of being binned into consensus sequences, reads with shared molecular identifiers were discarded. MiTCR, with a Q25 quality threshold and the strictest error-elimination algorithm, was used for CDR3 identification, clonotype clustering and error correction. Lower-bound total TCR beta diversity was estimated with a nonparametric unseen species model using Euler transformation. TCRdb reprocessed the public reads (quality trimming at Q25 with fastp, clone calling with MiXCR) and kept in-frame beta chains. Each CDR3 protein appears once, grouped with its most common genes and DNA. The V and J calls reflect TCRdb's pipeline rather than the authors' work. In this sample the table shows over 1,500,000 distinct CDR3 sequences, 35% to 50% of which occur a single time. 23% of the sample rests with the top ten.

Sequencing input: blood. Recombination connected TRBV3-1 to TRBJ2-7; the best D guess is TRBD2, with 6 bases matching. The receptor's source is a human donor in good health. The DNA is as follows: TGTGCCAGCAGCCAGGTAGCGGTGGGCTCCTACGAGCAGTACTTC. Its translation reads: CASSQVAVGSYEQYF.